The 29 T cell receptor beta chains below all came from one sample that was sequenced in a study of CD8 T cells in ankylosing spondylitis. TCRdb redid the calling of the 5' RACE reads with MiXCR, one entry per CDR3 protein. The sample carries roughly 160,000 distinct CDR3 sequences, approximately 9.9% recorded once. The sequencing input was blood, either unsorted or a sorted T cell fraction (not recorded which). Receptors were obtained from a female donor with ankylosing spondylitis or in good health (not recorded which).

The chain combines TRBV7-8 with TRBJ1-2; D may be TRBD1 (5 bases). V shed 3 bases and J shed 8 bases, with 22 bases lying between them. This CDR3 comprises 16 residues. Germline V CDR1 and CDR2: SGHVS, FQNEAQ. CDR3 amino acids: CASSLGRTFETRGYTF. The CDR3, as DNA: TGTGCCAGCAGCTTGGGCCGGACATTCGAAACGCGGGGCTACACCTTC.

This clonotype appeared many times. The chain uses TRBV7-2 and TRBJ2-2; D gene ambiguous. Trimming left V 4 bases short and J 7 bases short, with 7 bases between. The germline gives CDR1 SGHTA, CDR2 FQGNSA. The CDR3 contains 12 residues. This chain's CDR3 is CASSWDRGELFF. The CDR3 DNA sequence: TGTGCCAGCAGCTGGGATCGCGGGGAGCTGTTTTTT.

The rearrangement uses TRBV15 and TRBJ2-1; D uncertain. Germline V CDR1 and CDR2: LNHNV, YYDKDF (reference sequence). Trimming pared 7 bases from V and 4 bases from J, leaving 11 bases between. This CDR3 is built from 13 residues. The CDR3 DNA reads TGTGCCACCAATATCGGGCTTTACAATGAGCAGTTCTTC. Translation: CATNIGLYNEQFF. The full variable domain, its missing parts supplied by reference TRBV15 and TRBJ2-1, is DAMVIQNPRYQVTQFGKPVTLSCSQTLNHNVMYWYQQKSSQAPKLLFHYYDKDFNNEADTPDNFQSRRPNTSFCFLDIRSPGLGDTAMYLCATNIGLYNEQFFGPGTRLTVL.

In its sample, this clonotype was seen many times. J is TRBJ1-1 and V is TRBV7-9; D gene unclear. CDR1 and CDR2 (germline): SEHNR, FQNEAQ (reference sequence). Between the trimmed V and J ends, which lost 6 bases and 0 bases, there was a span of 8 bases. This CDR3 comprises 13 residues. The CDR3 DNA follows: TGTGCCAGCAGTTCCACCTTGAACACTGAAGCTTTCTTT. Its translation is CASSSTLNTEAFF.

This clonotype was counted only a few times. The chain combines TRBV12-5 with TRBJ2-1; D is possibly TRBD1 (6 bases). V lost 0 bases and J lost 0, with 12 bases in between. The germline gives CDR1 LGHNT, CDR2 FRNRAP. CDR3 size: 17 residues. CDR3: CASGLVLGAPSYNEQFF. CDR3 nucleotides: TGTGCTAGTGGTTTGGTACTGGGGGCCCCCTCCTACAATGAGCAGTTCTTC.

The genes are TRBV3-1 and TRBJ2-5; no firm D call. Trimming left V 4 bases short and J 2 bases short, with 14 bases between. Looked up from germline, CDR1 is LGHDT and CDR2 is YNNKEL (reference sequence). The CDR3 loop spans 15 amino acids. The CDR3 bases are TGTGCCAGCAGCCGCCGTGTAGTACTACAAGAGACCCAGTACTTC. It is translated as CASSRRVVLQETQYF.

This clonotype appeared a few times. Here the CDR3 DNA reads TGTGCCAGCAGCGAGACAGGGGGCTACACAGATACGCAGTATTTT. Amino acids: CASSETGGYTDTQYF. The chain combines TRBV12-3 or TRBV12-4 with TRBJ2-3, with TRBD1 matching over 10 bases. After removal of 6 bases from V and 2 bases from J, the junction contained 5 bases not matched to a gene. The CDR3 runs to 15 residues.

In this sample, this clonotype turned up many times. The rearrangement links TRBV27 to TRBJ1-2, with no clear D. The CDR3 length is 13 residues. Trimming removed 8 bases from V and 0 bases from J, with 10 bases in between. Looked up from germline, CDR1 is MNHEY and CDR2 is SMNVEV (reference sequence). The CDR3 is CASAYGANYGYTF. The CDR3 DNA sequence: TGTGCCAGCGCCTACGGGGCTAACTATGGCTACACCTTC.

The chain is built from TRBV7-2 and TRBJ2-7; TRBD2 is a possible D gene (6 bases). Germline assignment: CDR1 SGHTA and CDR2 FQGNSA. V lost 5 bases and J 3 bases, leaving 20 bases between the germline ends. CDR3 size: 16 residues. The CDR3 protein is CASSPPIGGTVYEQYF. DNA for the CDR3: TGTGCCAGCAGCCCACCCATCGGGGGTACCGTCTACGAGCAGTACTTC.

There are a few counts of this clonotype. This chain uses TRBV4-2 with TRBJ2-1; 10 bases fit TRBD1. Germline CDR1 reads LGHNA; CDR2 reads YNFKEQ. This CDR3 is 16 amino acids long. V was pared by 0 bases and J by 7 bases, with 6 bases of the junction left unmatched. The CDR3 DNA sequence: TGTGCCAGCAGCCAAGACGGTGACAGGGGGCCGAATGAGCAGTTCTTC. As protein: CASSQDGDRGPNEQFF.

At least ten counts were recorded for this clonotype. J is TRBJ2-7 and V is TRBV6-1; 7 nucleotides align to TRBD2. The trim removed 8 bases at V and 0 bases at J, leaving 7 bases unmatched. The CDR3 extends over 14 amino acids. Germline CDR1 reads MNHNS; CDR2 reads SASEGT. The CDR3 region has the DNA TGTGCCAGCGGCTGGGGAGGGCCCTCCTACGAGCAGTACTTC. Translated: CASGWGGPSYEQYF.

This clonotype was picked up many times. V usage is TRBV6-5 and J usage is TRBJ2-7; a weak D match, TRBD2 (6 bases). Germline CDR1 MNHEY, CDR2 SVGAGI. The CDR3 spans 14 residues. With 2 bases removed from V and 6 bases from J, the gap between germline ends came to 14 bases. The CDR3 loop reads CASSYGGRLAEQYF. CDR3 DNA sequence: TGTGCCAGCAGTTACGGAGGGAGATTGGCCGAGCAGTACTTC.

In this sample, this clonotype turned up many times. The chain uses TRBV6-5 and TRBJ1-4, with unresolved D. V was trimmed by 5 bases and J by 4 bases, leaving 11 bases between them. The germline V gene encodes CDR1 MNHEY and CDR2 SVGAGI. This CDR3 has 14 amino acids. CDR3 region: CASSIQPINEKLFF. CDR3 in DNA: TGTGCCAGCAGTATACAGCCGATTAATGAAAAACTGTTTTTT.

J is TRBJ2-1 and V is TRBV13; possibly TRBD2 for D (6 bases). CDR1 is PRHDT, CDR2 FYEKMQ, per germline (reference sequence). Trimming stripped 4 bases from V and 9 bases from J, with 13 bases between. The CDR3 totals 13 residues. CDR3 protein: CASSSTRSTEQFF. The CDR3 region has the DNA TGTGCCAGCAGCTCGACTAGATCCACTGAGCAGTTCTTC. Complete variable domain (other parts from reference TRBV13 and TRBJ2-1): AAGVIQSPRHLIKEKRETATLKCYPIPRHDTVYWYQQGPGQDPQFLISFYEKMQSDKGSIPDRFSAQQFSDYHSELNMSSLELGDSALYFCASSSTRSTEQFFGPGTRLTVL.

This clonotype was counted many times. At one boundary the junction diverges from the germline segment, which might be a read error. This rearrangement joins TRBV12-3 or TRBV12-4 to TRBJ2-7, with 8 bases that match TRBD2. The CDR3 is made up of 14 amino acids. As DNA, the CDR3 is TGTGCCAGCAGTCTAGCGGGTCGATCCTACGAGCAGTACTTC. Its protein is CASSLAGRSYEQYF.

This chain connects TRBV27 to TRBJ2-3; D is tentatively TRBD1 or TRBD2 (5 bases each). Trimming removed 7 bases at V and 2 bases at J, with 10 bases between. This CDR3 is built from 13 residues. Germline V gene sequence: CDR1 MNHEY, CDR2 SMNVEV (reference sequence). The CDR3 coding sequence is TGTGCCAGCATCGGGACGGACACAGATACGCAGTATTTT. This translates into CASIGTDTDTQYF.

In its sample, this clonotype was seen many times. CDR3 sequence reads: CSARDLSGRTYEQYF. The CDR3 DNA reads TGCAGTGCTAGAGATCTAAGCGGGAGAACCTACGAGCAGTACTTC. The chain is built from TRBV20-1 and TRBJ2-7; 8 bases line up with TRBD2. The CDR3 consists of 15 residues. Germline CDR1 is DFQATT and CDR2 is SNEGSKA (reference sequence). The trim removed 0 bases at V and 2 bases at J, leaving 6 bases unmatched.

This clonotype was observed many times. The chain couples TRBV29-1 to TRBJ2-7; no reliable D call. The CDR3 sequence is 13 residues long. Deletions cut 1 base from V and 1 base from J, with 8 bases between. Germline CDR1 and CDR2: SQVTM and ANQGSEA. Here the CDR3 DNA reads TGCAGCGTTGAAGCGGACGGGTCCTACGAGCAGTACTTC. It specifies CSVEADGSYEQYF.

This clonotype was counted only a few times. V usage is TRBV5-6 and J usage is TRBJ2-5; no reliable D call. This CDR3 spans 13 amino acids. Trimming took 3 bases from V and 6 from J, leaving 12 bases between them. The germline V gene encodes CDR1 SGHDT and CDR2 YYEEEE. The CDR3 loop is CASSSSQEQTQYF. DNA of the CDR3: TGTGCCAGCAGCTCCTCCCAAGAGCAGACCCAGTACTTC.

This clonotype came up a few times. The V gene is TRBV15, the J gene TRBJ2-7; no reliable D call. Trimming took off 1 base at V and 6 bases at J, with 16 bases between the two ends. CDR1 and CDR2 (germline): LNHNV, YYDKDF (reference sequence). The CDR3 loop spans 15 amino acids. CDR3 region: CATSRVTAAPVEQYF. Here the CDR3 DNA reads TGTGCCACCAGCAGAGTTACGGCAGCCCCCGTCGAGCAGTACTTC.

The chain uses TRBV6-2 or TRBV6-3 and TRBJ2-7; D gene unclear. Per the germline V gene, CDR1 is MNHEY and CDR2 is SVGEGT. The germline V and J ends were trimmed by 2 bases and 5 bases, with 10 bases remaining between them. The CDR3 totals 13 residues. The CDR3 nucleotides are TGTGCCAGCAGTTACCCCCCGACCGACGAGCAGTACTTC. This gives the protein CASSYPPTDEQYF.

The table lists this clonotype with many counts. The V and J genes are TRBV7-9 and TRBJ2-5; a weak D match, TRBD1 (5 bases). V lost 4 bases and J 4 bases, leaving 13 bases between the germline ends. The germline V gene has CDR1 SEHNR and CDR2 FQNEAQ (reference sequence). The CDR3 contains 14 residues. DNA for the CDR3: TGTGCCAGCAGCTCCTCGACAGAATCAGAGACCCAGTACTTC. This encodes CASSSSTESETQYF.

This clonotype was observed a few times. This sequence joins TRBV7-8 and TRBJ2-7, with 7 bases that match TRBD2. Germline V gene data show CDR1 as SGHVS and CDR2 as FQNEAQ. V trimming: 0 bases; J trimming: 7 bases; junction bases outside the gene matches: 12. The CDR3 has 16 amino acids. Here the CDR3 reads CASSLARTRSGPEQYF. For the CDR3, the DNA is TGTGCCAGCAGCTTAGCCCGGACTAGGTCCGGACCGGAGCAGTACTTC.

This clonotype was recorded many times. The chain has TRBV29-1 and TRBJ1-4, with D unclear. CDR1 is SQVTM, CDR2 ANQGSEA, per germline. The CDR3 is 13 amino acids. The V end lost 0 bases, the J end lost 10 bases, and 12 bases lay between the germline ends. In nucleotides, the CDR3 is TGCAGCGTTGAAGATCTCGGCGACGGAAAACTGTTTTTT. This translates into CSVEDLGDGKLFF. Combining the CDR3 with reference TRBV29-1 and TRBJ1-4 gives the whole variable domain SAVISQKPSRDICQRGTSLTIQCQVDSQVTMMFWYRQQPGQSLTLIATANQGSEATYESGFVIDKFPISRPNLTFSTLTVSNMSPEDSSIYLCSVEDLGDGKLFFGSGTQLSVL.

The chain couples TRBV9 to TRBJ2-1, with D possibly TRBD1 on 6 matching bases. Germline-derived CDR1 and CDR2 are SGDLS and YYNGEE. Trimming stripped 1 base from V and 4 bases from J, with 9 bases between. This CDR3 has 14 residues. The CDR3 bases are TGTGCCAGCAGCGTACAGGGGTCATACAATGAGCAGTTCTTC. This gives the protein CASSVQGSYNEQFF.

Only a few counts were recorded for this clonotype. The V and J genes are TRBV5-5 and TRBJ2-5; D is perhaps TRBD2 (5 bases). Germline V gives CDR1 SGHKS, CDR2 YYEKEE (reference sequence). CDR3 length: 13 residues. Trimming took 3 bases from V and 7 from J, leaving 13 bases between them. The CDR3 sequence is CASSWTDLGTQYF. For the CDR3, the DNA is TGTGCCAGCAGCTGGACGGACTTAGGGACCCAGTACTTC.

CDR3 bases: TGTGCCATACTAGCGGGAGGGGTCTACGAGCAGTACTTC. It is translated as CAILAGGVYEQYF. The chain couples TRBV2 to TRBJ2-7; 13 positions agree with TRBD2. The trim removed 10 bases at V and 3 bases at J, leaving 3 bases unmatched. CDR1 and CDR2 from the germline V gene are SNHLY and FYNNEI. There are 13 residues in the CDR3.

This clonotype was found a few times. J is TRBJ2-7 and V is TRBV10-1; 8 bases match TRBD2. The CDR3 runs 17 residues. With V trimmed by 4 bases and J by 5 bases, 16 bases remained unmatched. From germline, CDR1 is WNHNN and CDR2 SYGVQD (reference sequence). This CDR3 is CASSGDREGQSVDEQYF. For the CDR3, the DNA is TGCGCCAGCAGTGGAGACCGGGAGGGCCAAAGTGTTGACGAGCAGTACTTC.

The CDR3 nucleotides are TGTGCCAGGGTTCCAGGGCTCCTCGGCGGGGAGCTGTTTTTT. It encodes CARVPGLLGGELFF. The chain links TRBV5-5 to TRBJ2-2; tentatively, D is TRBD1 (5 bases). CDR3 length: 14 amino acids. The germline gives CDR1 SGHKS, CDR2 YYEKEE (reference sequence). V was shortened by 8 bases and J by 7 bases, with 18 bases between the two germline ends.